This T cell receptor beta chain was identified in a study of radiotherapy plus CTLA-4 blockade in lung cancer. Study-wide background: In roughly 19% of patients, objective responses were seen; 30% to 35% had disease control.

About this clone: What it binds is unknown.

Germline assignment: CDR1 LGHNT and CDR2 FRNRAP. Trimming stripped 5 bases from V and 0 bases from J, with 11 bases between. The CDR3 length is 15 residues. Profiling relied on immunoSEQ multiplex PCR, and the TCRdb table lists in-frame clones only, not all of them. Among 60,000 to 65,000 clones listed, approximately 75% were seen once. General observations from the study: The best predictor of response was reported to be early blood T cell clone dynamics, with interferon-beta. Blood saw expansion of tumor-derived TCR clones after radiotherapy plus ipilimumab.

Enrolled patients, whose metastatic non-small-cell lung cancer was chemo-refractory, received focal radiation plus CTLA-4 blockade with ipilimumab. The clonotype comes from a human donor with non-small cell lung cancer who had a complete response to radiotherapy plus ipilimumab. V gene TRBV12-5 combines with J gene TRBJ1-5; D not certain. This material consisted of peripheral blood, taken from a patient treated with radiotherapy plus ipilimumab. In DNA, the CDR3 is TGTGCTAGTGGTCCTCCGGGCCATAGCAATCAGCCCCAGCATTTT. As protein: CASGPPGHSNQPQHF.